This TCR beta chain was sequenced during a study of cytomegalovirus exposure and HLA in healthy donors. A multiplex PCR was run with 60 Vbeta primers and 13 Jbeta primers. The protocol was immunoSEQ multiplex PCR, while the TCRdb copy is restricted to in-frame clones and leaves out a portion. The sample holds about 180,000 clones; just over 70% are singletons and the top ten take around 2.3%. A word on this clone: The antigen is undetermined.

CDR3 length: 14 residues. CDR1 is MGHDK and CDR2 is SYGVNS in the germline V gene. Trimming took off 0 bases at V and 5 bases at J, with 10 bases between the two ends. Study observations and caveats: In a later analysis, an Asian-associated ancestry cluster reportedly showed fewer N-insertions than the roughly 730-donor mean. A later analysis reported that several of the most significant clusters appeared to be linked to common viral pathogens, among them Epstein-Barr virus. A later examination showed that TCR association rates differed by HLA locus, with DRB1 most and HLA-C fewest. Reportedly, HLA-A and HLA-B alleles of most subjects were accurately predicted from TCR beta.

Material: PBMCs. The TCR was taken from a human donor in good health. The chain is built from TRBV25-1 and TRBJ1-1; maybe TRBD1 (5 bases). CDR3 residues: CASSEYGQGTEAFF. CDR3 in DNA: TGTGCCAGCAGTGAATATGGCCAGGGAACTGAAGCTTTCTTT.